This entry lists 29 T cell receptor beta chains sequenced from one sample in a study of identical twins. TCRdb reanalysed the 5' RACE reads using MiXCR and keeps one entry per CDR3 protein. Here the sample spans approximately 300,000 distinct CDR3 sequences, just under 9.5% being singletons. These data were likewise used in another study, on yellow fever vaccine responses in identical twins.

Sequenced input: CD8+ T cells sorted from blood. These receptors all stem from a woman aged 18-30 years in good health.

This clonotype was detected a few times. This sequence joins TRBV14 and TRBJ2-3; 8 bases agree with TRBD2. Germline V lookup: CDR1 SGHDN, CDR2 FVKESK. The V and J ends lost 4 bases and 5 bases, in that order; junction bases with no gene match: 8. There are 15 residues in the CDR3. The CDR3 nucleotides are TGTGCCAGCAGCCGCGCGATAGCGGGAATAGATACGCAGTATTTT. It yields the protein CASSRAIAGIDTQYF.

The chain has TRBV6-5 and TRBJ2-1; the match to TRBD2 covers 9 bases. There are 17 residues in the CDR3. Germline CDR1 and CDR2: MNHEY and SVGAGI. Unmatched junction bases numbered 5, after V lost 0 bases and J lost 2 bases. The CDR3 is CASSYSSSGVPYNEQFF. Written as DNA, the CDR3 is TGTGCCAGCAGTTACTCATCTAGCGGGGTGCCCTACAATGAGCAGTTCTTC.

The J gene is TRBJ1-2, the V gene TRBV18, with 8 bases aligning to TRBD1. CDR1 is KGHSH and CDR2 is LQKENI in the germline V gene. This CDR3 region has 16 residues. Trimming removed 0 bases from V and 5 bases from J; junction bases left unmatched: 8. The DNA for the CDR3 is TGTGCCAGCTCACCACCGTCCCAGGGGGCCCAGTATGGCTACACCTTC. Translation gives CASSPPSQGAQYGYTF.

This clonotype came up many times. This rearrangement joins TRBV3-1 to TRBJ2-2, with 7 bases identical to TRBD2. The CDR3 is made up of 20 amino acids. V lost 3 bases and J lost 3; bases outside the gene matches: 19. The germline gives CDR1 LGHDT, CDR2 YNNKEL (reference sequence). The CDR3 protein is CASSQKGRDPTLWDTGELFF. CDR3 DNA: TGTGCCAGCAGCCAGAAGGGGAGGGACCCAACCCTGTGGGACACCGGGGAGCTGTTTTTT.

This clonotype was found a few times. The chain carries TRBV7-9 and TRBJ2-7; D remains ambiguous. CDR3 size: 12 residues. Germline V gene sequence: CDR1 SEHNR, CDR2 FQNEAQ (reference sequence). The germline V and J ends were trimmed by 5 bases and 3 bases, with 8 bases remaining between them. CDR3 protein: CASSDRGYEQYF. For the CDR3, the DNA is TGTGCCAGCAGCGACCGCGGCTACGAGCAGTACTTC.

This clonotype was observed at least ten times. The chain carries TRBV6-1 and TRBJ2-2, with D possibly called TRBD1 or TRBD2 (5 bases each). This CDR3 spans 13 amino acids. CDR1 MNHNS and CDR2 SASEGT come from the germline V gene. Trimming removed 7 bases from V and 6 bases from J, with 12 bases in between. The CDR3 spells CASKGRESGELFF. The DNA for the CDR3 is TGTGCCAGCAAGGGCAGGGAGTCCGGGGAGCTGTTTTTT.

The J gene is TRBJ2-7, the V gene TRBV7-9; D is perhaps TRBD1 (5 bases). In germline, CDR1 is SEHNR, CDR2 FQNEAQ (reference sequence). V was pared by 2 bases and J by 3 bases, with 11 bases between. The CDR3 has 14 residues. The DNA of the CDR3 is TGTGCCAGCAGCTTATCCCAGGGAAACTACGAGCAGTACTTC. Translating gives CASSLSQGNYEQYF.

This sequence joins TRBV27 and TRBJ2-7; D possibly uses TRBD1 or TRBD2 (5 bases each). V lost 4 bases and J 3 bases, leaving 13 bases between the germline ends. The CDR3 spans 14 residues. Germline CDR1 reads MNHEY; CDR2 reads SMNVEV (reference sequence). CDR3 sequence: CASSSRAGLYEQYF. Written as DNA, the CDR3 is TGTGCCAGCAGTTCCAGGGCAGGACTCTACGAGCAGTACTTC.

This sequence joins TRBV4-3 and TRBJ2-7; 14 bases map to TRBD2. The CDR3 extends over 16 amino acids. Germline assignment: CDR1 LGHNA and CDR2 YSLEER. Germline trimming cut 5 bases from V and 7 bases from J; bases unmatched to any gene: 10. CDR3 sequence reads: CASSAGLAGVVGEQYF. CDR3 bases: TGCGCCAGCAGCGCGGGACTAGCGGGAGTTGTTGGGGAGCAGTACTTC.

This clonotype was observed a few times. This chain links TRBV7-3 with TRBJ2-1; D call uncertain. Deletions cut 5 bases from V and 6 bases from J, with 11 bases between. This CDR3 spans 13 amino acids. The germline CDR1 and CDR2 sequences are SGHTA and FQGTGA. The CDR3 bases are TGTGCCAGCAGCCCCTATCCTAGCAATGAGCAGTTCTTC. Its protein is CASSPYPSNEQFF.

The table lists this clonotype with a few counts. CDR3 bases: TGTGCCAGCAGTTACCCGAATATTGGGACTAGCGGGATTCCATGCCACCACAATGAGCAGTTCTTC. It is translated as CASSYPNIGTSGIPCHHNEQFF. The chain carries TRBV6-7 and TRBJ2-1; TRBD2 matches 13 bases. TRBV6-7 qualifies as an ORF whose function is uncertain. The CDR3 is 22 residues long. With V trimmed by 2 bases and J by 5 bases, 21 bases remained unmatched.

There are a few counts of this clonotype. The J gene is TRBJ2-6, the V gene TRBV28; 7 nucleotides align to TRBD1. The CDR3 has 18 residues. Losses at the gene ends were 5 bases for V and 0 bases for J; bases not matched to a gene: 10. Looked up from germline, CDR1 is MDHEN and CDR2 is SYDVKM. The CDR3 loop is CASSLPGTESSGANVLTF. CDR3 in DNA: TGTGCCAGCAGTCTTCCCGGGACAGAGAGCTCTGGGGCCAACGTCCTGACTTTC.

This clonotype was seen more than once but under ten times. J is TRBJ1-1 and V is TRBV7-9; 7 bases are a match to TRBD1. Germline loops: CDR1 SEHNR, CDR2 FQNEAQ (reference sequence). This CDR3 is 16 amino acids long. Trimming took 5 bases from V and 0 from J; bases not matched to a gene: 9. CDR3 coding DNA: TGTGCCAGCAGCCACGACAGGGACCTTTTGAACACTGAAGCTTTCTTT. Protein sequence: CASSHDRDLLNTEAFF. The full variable domain, in which reference TRBV7-9 and TRBJ1-1 provide the parts outside the CDR3, is DTGVSQNPRHKITKRGQNVTFRCDPISEHNRLYWYRQTLGQGPEFLTYFQNEAQLEKSRLLSDRFSAERPKGSFSTLEIQRTEQGDSAMYLCASSHDRDLLNTEAFFGQGTRLTVV.

Worth noting for this clonotype: Sequence at one end of the junction differs from germline and may be a read error. CDR3 bases: TGTGCCGGCAGCTCCCTGCTAGCCACAGATACGCAGTATTTT. Amino acid sequence: CAGSSLLATDTQYF. The chain recombines TRBV13 with TRBJ2-3; perhaps TRBD2 as D (5 bases). CDR1 and CDR2 (germline): PRHDT, FYEKMQ (reference sequence). The CDR3 covers 14 residues.

This clonotype was observed a few times. V gene TRBV29-1 combines with J gene TRBJ2-1, with 7 bases fitting TRBD1. The CDR3 is 15 residues long. Trimming cost V 6 bases and J 4 bases; bases outside gene matches: 12. Germline loops: CDR1 SQVTM, CDR2 ANQGSEA. The CDR3: CSVDNLGQSYNEQFF. For the CDR3, the DNA is TGCAGCGTCGACAACCTGGGACAGAGTTACAATGAGCAGTTCTTC.

This clonotype was recorded once. This sequence joins TRBV15 and TRBJ2-6; maybe TRBD1 (5 bases). CDR1 is LNHNV, CDR2 YYDKDF, per germline (reference sequence). V lost 0 bases and J lost 0, with 6 bases in between. The CDR3 consists of 16 residues. CDR3 DNA sequence: TGTGCCACCAGCAGAGATAGGGGCTCTGGGGCCAACGTCCTGACTTTC. Amino acids: CATSRDRGSGANVLTF.

This clonotype turned up a few times. The rearrangement uses TRBV9 and TRBJ1-1; perhaps TRBD1 as D (5 bases). In germline, CDR1 is SGDLS, CDR2 YYNGEE. The V gene lost 3 bases and the J gene lost 0 bases, with 12 bases spanning the gap. The CDR3 contains 15 residues. CDR3 sequence reads: CASSALTALNTEAFF. The CDR3 nucleotides are TGTGCCAGCAGCGCCCTGACAGCCTTGAACACTGAAGCTTTCTTT.

The chain carries TRBV20-1 and TRBJ2-7, with 8 bases matching TRBD1. Germline V CDR1 and CDR2: DFQATT, SNEGSKA (reference sequence). V was clipped by 6 bases and J by 0 bases; unmatched bases: 10. This CDR3 comprises 15 residues. This chain's CDR3 is CSALRTGTSSYEQYF. The CDR3 bases are TGCAGTGCACTTCGGACAGGGACGAGCTCCTACGAGCAGTACTTC.

This clonotype was found many times. V gene TRBV4-2 combines with J gene TRBJ1-2; D ambiguous. Deletions cut 1 base from V and 3 bases from J, with 6 bases between. The CDR3 spans 13 residues. Germline-derived CDR1 and CDR2 are LGHNA and YNFKEQ. CDR3 sequence reads: CASSQGLDYGYTF. The DNA of the CDR3 is TGTGCCAGCAGCCAAGGCTTGGACTATGGCTACACCTTC.

In this sample, this clonotype turned up a few times. The V gene is TRBV29-1, the J gene TRBJ2-7; 7 bases align to TRBD2. The ends lost 0 bases at V and 1 base at J; junction bases unmatched: 3. Germline CDR1 SQVTM, CDR2 ANQGSEA. This CDR3 has 14 residues. This chain's CDR3 is CSVEDAGESYEQYF. The CDR3 nucleotides are TGCAGCGTTGAAGATGCGGGGGAATCCTACGAGCAGTACTTC.

V usage is TRBV12-3 or TRBV12-4 and J usage is TRBJ2-7; 10 bases match TRBD1. V was clipped by 3 bases and J by 9 bases; unmatched bases: 8. The CDR3 consists of 14 residues. CDR3 protein: CASSFETGGPRQYF. CDR3 DNA sequence: TGTGCCAGCAGTTTTGAGACAGGGGGCCCCCGGCAGTACTTC.

The V and J genes are TRBV4-2 and TRBJ2-7, with TRBD2 identical over 7 bases. Per the germline V gene, CDR1 is LGHNA and CDR2 is YNFKEQ. This CDR3 has 14 residues. V shed 4 bases and J 10 bases; nucleotides not matched to a gene: 13. This CDR3 reads CASSPGLDSGPQYF. The CDR3 nucleotides read TGTGCCAGCAGCCCCGGACTAGACTCGGGCCCCCAGTACTTC.

This clonotype appeared many times. This chain connects TRBV27 to TRBJ2-7; no clear D. CDR1 is MNHEY and CDR2 is SMNVEV in the germline V gene (reference sequence). Trimming left V 6 bases short and J 3 bases short, with 15 bases between. This CDR3 has 14 amino acids. For the CDR3, the DNA is TGTGCCAGCAGGGACGGTGGGATTCACTACGAGCAGTACTTC. It codes for CASRDGGIHYEQYF.

This clonotype was found many times. The chain couples TRBV28 to TRBJ2-3, with 7 bases fitting TRBD1. The V gene's germline CDR1 is MDHEN and CDR2 SYDVKM. The CDR3 extends over 15 amino acids. V shed 5 bases, J shed 4 bases, and the junction held 9 bases outside the gene matches. The CDR3: CASSPTTGAADTQYF. CDR3 sequence (DNA): TGTGCCAGCAGTCCAACTACAGGGGCCGCAGATACGCAGTATTTT.

The rearrangement links TRBV29-1 to TRBJ2-7; D ambiguous. The CDR3 runs to 13 residues. V lost 7 bases to trimming and J lost 0 bases, with 13 bases between them. CDR1 is SQVTM, CDR2 ANQGSEA, per germline. CDR3 nucleotide sequence: TGCAGCGCCCGGGCAGTGAGCTCCTACGAGCAGTACTTC. Translation gives CSARAVSSYEQYF.

The chain recombines TRBV2 with TRBJ2-7, with 9 bases matching TRBD1. Losses at the gene ends were 5 bases for V and 1 base for J; bases not matched to a gene: 9. The CDR3 covers 16 residues. CDR1 and CDR2 (germline): SNHLY, FYNNEI. The CDR3: CASSYSQGQGSYEQYF. Written as DNA, the CDR3 is TGTGCCAGCAGTTACTCTCAGGGACAGGGTTCCTACGAGCAGTACTTC.

This clonotype has just a few counts. The rearrangement links TRBV27 to TRBJ2-3; 14 positions agree with TRBD2. The CDR3 consists of 18 residues. Trimming removed 5 bases from V and 4 bases from J; junction bases left unmatched: 11. The V gene's germline CDR1 is MNHEY and CDR2 SMNVEV (reference sequence). CDR3 DNA sequence: TGTGCCAGCAGTCCACCTGGGACTAGCGGGGGTGTAGCAGATACGCAGTATTTT. It codes for CASSPPGTSGGVADTQYF.

This clonotype was counted many times. This chain links TRBV7-9 with TRBJ2-7; D might be TRBD2 (5 bases). Deletions cut 5 bases from V and 3 bases from J, with 11 bases between. Germline-derived CDR1 and CDR2 are SEHNR and FQNEAQ (reference sequence). This CDR3 has 13 amino acids. CDR3 sequence reads: CASSLFGGYEQYF. DNA of the CDR3: TGTGCCAGCAGCCTTTTCGGAGGCTACGAGCAGTACTTC.

The sample holds many counts of this clonotype. The chain joins TRBV5-6 to TRBJ2-3; D perhaps matches TRBD1 (5 bases). CDR3 length: 16 amino acids. V was shortened by 0 bases and J by 11 bases, with 22 bases between the two germline ends. Per the germline V gene, CDR1 is SGHDT and CDR2 is YYEEEE. CDR3 sequence reads: CASSLVAGWGEVGQYF. In nucleotides, the CDR3 is TGTGCCAGCAGCTTGGTCGCAGGGTGGGGCGAAGTAGGGCAGTATTTT.